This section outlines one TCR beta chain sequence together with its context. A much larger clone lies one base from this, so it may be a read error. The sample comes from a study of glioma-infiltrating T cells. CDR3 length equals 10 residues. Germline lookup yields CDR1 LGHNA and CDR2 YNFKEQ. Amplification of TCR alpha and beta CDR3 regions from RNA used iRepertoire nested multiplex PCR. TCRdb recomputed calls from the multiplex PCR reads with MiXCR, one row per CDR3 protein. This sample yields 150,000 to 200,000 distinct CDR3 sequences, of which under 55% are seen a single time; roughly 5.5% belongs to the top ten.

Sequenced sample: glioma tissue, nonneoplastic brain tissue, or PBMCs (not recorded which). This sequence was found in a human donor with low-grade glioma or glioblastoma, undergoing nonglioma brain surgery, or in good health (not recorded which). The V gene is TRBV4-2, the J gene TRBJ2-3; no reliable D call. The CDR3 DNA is TGTGCCAGCAGCTTCGGTAACCGGAATTTT. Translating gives CASSFGNRNF.